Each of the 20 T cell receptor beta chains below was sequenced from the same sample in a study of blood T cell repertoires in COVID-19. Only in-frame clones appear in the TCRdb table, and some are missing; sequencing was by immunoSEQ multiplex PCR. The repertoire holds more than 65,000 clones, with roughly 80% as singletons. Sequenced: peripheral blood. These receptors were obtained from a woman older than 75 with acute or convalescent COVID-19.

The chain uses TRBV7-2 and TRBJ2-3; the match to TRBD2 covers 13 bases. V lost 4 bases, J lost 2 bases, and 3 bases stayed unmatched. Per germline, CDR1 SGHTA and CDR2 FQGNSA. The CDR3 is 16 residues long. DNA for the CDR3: TGTGCCAGCAGCTCGGGACTAGCGGGGCACACAGATACGCAGTATTTT. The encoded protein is CASSSGLAGHTDTQYF.

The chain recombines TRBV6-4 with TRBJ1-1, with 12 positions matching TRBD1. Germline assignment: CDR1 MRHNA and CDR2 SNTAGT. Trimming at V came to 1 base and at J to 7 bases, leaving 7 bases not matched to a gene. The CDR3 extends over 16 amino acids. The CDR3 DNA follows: TGTGCCAGCAGTGACTTACCGGGACAGGGGGCTATTGAAGCTTTCTTT. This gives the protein CASSDLPGQGAIEAFF.

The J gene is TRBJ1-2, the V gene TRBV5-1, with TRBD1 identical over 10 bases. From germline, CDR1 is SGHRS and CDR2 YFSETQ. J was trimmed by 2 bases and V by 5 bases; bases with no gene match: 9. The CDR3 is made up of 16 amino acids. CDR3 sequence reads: CASRSQTGQGNYGYTF. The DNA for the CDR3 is TGCGCCAGCAGATCTCAAACGGGACAGGGGAACTATGGCTACACCTTC.

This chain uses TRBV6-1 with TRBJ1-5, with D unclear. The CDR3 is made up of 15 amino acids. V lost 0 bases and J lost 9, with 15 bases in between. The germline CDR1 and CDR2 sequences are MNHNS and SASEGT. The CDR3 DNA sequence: TGTGCCAGCAGTGAAGCGCTAACAGCAGCAGCGCCCCAGCATTTT. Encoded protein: CASSEALTAAAPQHF.

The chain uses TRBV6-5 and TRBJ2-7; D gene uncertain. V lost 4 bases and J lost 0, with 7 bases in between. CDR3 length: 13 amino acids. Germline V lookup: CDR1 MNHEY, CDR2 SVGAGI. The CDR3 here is CASSLGSSYEQYF. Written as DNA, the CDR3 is TGTGCCAGCAGTTTGGGCAGCTCCTACGAGCAGTACTTC.

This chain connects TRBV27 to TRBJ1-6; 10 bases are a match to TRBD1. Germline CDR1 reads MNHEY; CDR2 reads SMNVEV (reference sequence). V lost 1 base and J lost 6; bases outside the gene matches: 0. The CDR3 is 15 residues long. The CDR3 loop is CASSLWTGGNSPLHF. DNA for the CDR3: TGTGCCAGCAGTTTATGGACAGGGGGTAATTCACCCCTCCACTTT.

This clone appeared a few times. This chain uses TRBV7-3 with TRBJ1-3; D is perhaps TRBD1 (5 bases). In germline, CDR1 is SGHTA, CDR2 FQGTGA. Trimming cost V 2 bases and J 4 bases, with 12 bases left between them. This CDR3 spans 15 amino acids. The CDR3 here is CASSLFAGDGNTIYF. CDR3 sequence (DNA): TGTGCCAGCAGCTTATTTGCGGGGGACGGAAACACCATATATTTT.

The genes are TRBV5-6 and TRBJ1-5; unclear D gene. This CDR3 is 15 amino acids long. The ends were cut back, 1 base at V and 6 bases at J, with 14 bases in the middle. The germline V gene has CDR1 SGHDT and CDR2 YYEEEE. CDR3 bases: TGTGCCAGCAGCTTGTATTCTCCTAGAAGTCAGCCCCAGCATTTT. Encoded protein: CASSLYSPRSQPQHF.

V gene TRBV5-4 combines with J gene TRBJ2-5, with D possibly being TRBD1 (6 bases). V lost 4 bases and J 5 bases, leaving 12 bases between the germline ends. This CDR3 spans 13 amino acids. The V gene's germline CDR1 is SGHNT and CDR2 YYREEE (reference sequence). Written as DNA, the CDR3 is TGTGCCAGCAGCCGAACAGGGATGGAGACCCAGTACTTC. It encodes CASSRTGMETQYF.

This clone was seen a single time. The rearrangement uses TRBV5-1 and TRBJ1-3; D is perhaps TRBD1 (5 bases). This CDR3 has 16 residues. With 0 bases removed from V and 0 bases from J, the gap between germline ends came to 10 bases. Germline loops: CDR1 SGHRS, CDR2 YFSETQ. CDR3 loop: CASSLEEGDSGNTIYF. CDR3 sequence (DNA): TGCGCCAGCAGCTTGGAGGAAGGGGACTCTGGAAACACCATATATTTT. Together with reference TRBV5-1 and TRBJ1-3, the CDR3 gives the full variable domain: KAGVTQTPRYLIKTRGQQVTLSCSPISGHRSVSWYQQTPGQGLQFLFEYFSETQRNKGNFPGRFSGRQFSNSRSEMNVSTLELGDSALYLCASSLEEGDSGNTIYFGEGSWLTVV.

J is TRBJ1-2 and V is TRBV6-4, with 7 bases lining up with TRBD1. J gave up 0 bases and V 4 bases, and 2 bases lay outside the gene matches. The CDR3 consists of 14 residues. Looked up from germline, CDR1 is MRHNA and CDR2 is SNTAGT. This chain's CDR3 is CASSATGTNYGYTF. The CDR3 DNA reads TGTGCCAGCAGTGCGACAGGGACTAACTATGGCTACACCTTC.

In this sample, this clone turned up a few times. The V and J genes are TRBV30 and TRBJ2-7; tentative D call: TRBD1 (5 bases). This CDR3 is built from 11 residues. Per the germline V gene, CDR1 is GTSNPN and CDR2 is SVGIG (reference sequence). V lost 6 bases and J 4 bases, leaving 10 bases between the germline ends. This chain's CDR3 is CACSAGYEQYF. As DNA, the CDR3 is TGTGCCTGCAGCGCAGGGTACGAGCAGTACTTC.

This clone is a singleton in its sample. CDR3 coding DNA: TGTGCCGTCATGTCGGTGCGCAACTACGAGCAGTACTTC. Translating gives CAVMSVRNYEQYF. The chain uses TRBV24-1 and TRBJ2-7; no definite D call. Germline V gene lookup returns CDR1 KGHDR and CDR2 SFDVKD. With 12 bases removed from V and 3 bases from J, the gap between germline ends came to 17 bases. The CDR3 is 13 residues long.

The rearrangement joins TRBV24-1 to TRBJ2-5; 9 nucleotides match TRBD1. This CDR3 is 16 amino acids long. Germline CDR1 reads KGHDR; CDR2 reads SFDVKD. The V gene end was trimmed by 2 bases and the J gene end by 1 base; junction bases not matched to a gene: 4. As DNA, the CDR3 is TGTGCCACCAGTGATTCGGGACAGGGAACCCAAGAGACCCAGTACTTC. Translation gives CATSDSGQGTQETQYF.

CDR3 DNA: TGTGCCTGGAGGTCTAGGGGGAACAACGAGCAGTACTTC. As protein: CAWRSRGNNEQYF. This chain links TRBV30 with TRBJ2-7; weak D call: TRBD1 (6 bases). With 3 bases removed from V and 5 bases from J, the gap between germline ends came to 14 bases. The CDR3 runs 13 residues. CDR1 is GTSNPN and CDR2 is SVGIG in the germline V gene (reference sequence).

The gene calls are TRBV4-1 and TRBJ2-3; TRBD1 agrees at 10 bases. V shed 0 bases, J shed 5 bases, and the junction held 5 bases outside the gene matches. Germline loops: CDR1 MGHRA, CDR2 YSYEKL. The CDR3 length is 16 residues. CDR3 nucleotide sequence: TGCGCCAGCAGCCAAGAGGGGACAGGGGACCAAGATACGCAGTATTTT. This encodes CASSQEGTGDQDTQYF.

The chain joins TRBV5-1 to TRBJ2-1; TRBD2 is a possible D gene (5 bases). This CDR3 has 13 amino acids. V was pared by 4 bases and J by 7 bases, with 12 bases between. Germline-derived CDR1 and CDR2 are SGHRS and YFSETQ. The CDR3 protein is CASSPAGNNEQFF. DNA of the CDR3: TGCGCCAGCAGCCCGGCGGGCAATAATGAGCAGTTCTTC.

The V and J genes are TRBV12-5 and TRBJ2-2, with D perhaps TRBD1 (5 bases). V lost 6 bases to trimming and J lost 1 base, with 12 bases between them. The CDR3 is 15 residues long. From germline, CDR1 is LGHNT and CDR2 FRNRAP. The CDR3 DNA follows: TGTGCTAGTGGCCAGGGCCAAAGGAACACCGGGGAGCTGTTTTTT. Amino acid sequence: CASGQGQRNTGELFF. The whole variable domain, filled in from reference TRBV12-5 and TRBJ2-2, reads DARVTQTPRHKVTEMGQEVTMRCQPILGHNTVFWYRQTMMQGLELLAYFRNRAPLDDSGMPKDRFSAEMPDATLATLKIQPSEPRDSAVYFCASGQGQRNTGELFFGEGSRLTVL.

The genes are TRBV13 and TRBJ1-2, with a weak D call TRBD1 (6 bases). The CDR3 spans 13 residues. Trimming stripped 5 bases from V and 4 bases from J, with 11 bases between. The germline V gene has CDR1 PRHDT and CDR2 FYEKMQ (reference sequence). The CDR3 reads CASSGRGGYGYTF. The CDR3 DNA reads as TGTGCCAGCAGCGGTAGAGGGGGCTATGGCTACACCTTC.

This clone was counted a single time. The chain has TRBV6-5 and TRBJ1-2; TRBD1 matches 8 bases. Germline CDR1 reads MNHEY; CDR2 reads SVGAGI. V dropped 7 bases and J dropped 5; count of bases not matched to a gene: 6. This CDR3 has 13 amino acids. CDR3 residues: CASKQGAGYGYTF. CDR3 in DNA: TGTGCCAGCAAGCAGGGGGCGGGATATGGCTACACCTTC.